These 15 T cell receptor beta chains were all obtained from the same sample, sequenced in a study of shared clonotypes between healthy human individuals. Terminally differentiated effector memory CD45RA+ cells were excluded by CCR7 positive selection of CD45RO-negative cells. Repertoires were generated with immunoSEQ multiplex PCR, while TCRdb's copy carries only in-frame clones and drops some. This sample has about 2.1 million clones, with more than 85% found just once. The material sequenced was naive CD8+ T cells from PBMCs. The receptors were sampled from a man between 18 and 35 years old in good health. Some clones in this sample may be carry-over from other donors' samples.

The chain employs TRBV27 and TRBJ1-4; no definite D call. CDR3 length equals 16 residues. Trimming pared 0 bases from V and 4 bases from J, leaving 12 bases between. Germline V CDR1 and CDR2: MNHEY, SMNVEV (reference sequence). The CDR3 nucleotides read TGTGCCAGCAGTTTATCTCCACGGGCCCTTAATGAAAAACTGTTTTTT. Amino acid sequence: CASSLSPRALNEKLFF.

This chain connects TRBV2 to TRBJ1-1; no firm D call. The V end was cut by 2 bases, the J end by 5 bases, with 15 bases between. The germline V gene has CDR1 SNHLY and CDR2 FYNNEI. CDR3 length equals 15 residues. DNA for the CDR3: TGTGCCAGCAGTGAACGCCAGGTCGTTAGTACTGAAGCTTTCTTT. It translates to CASSERQVVSTEAFF.

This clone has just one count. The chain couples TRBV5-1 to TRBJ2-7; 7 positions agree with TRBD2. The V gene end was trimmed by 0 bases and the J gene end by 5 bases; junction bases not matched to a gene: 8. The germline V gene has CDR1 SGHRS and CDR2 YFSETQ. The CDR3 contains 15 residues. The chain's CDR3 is CASSLAVSGGDEQYF. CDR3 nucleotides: TGCGCCAGCAGCTTGGCCGTCTCTGGGGGGGACGAGCAGTACTTC.

CDR3 residues: CASSVESAGGLTDTQYF. DNA of the CDR3: TGTGCCAGCAGCGTAGAGTCTGCGGGAGGTCTCACAGATACGCAGTATTTT. V and J are TRBV9 and TRBJ2-3; 8 bases are a match to TRBD2. The J segment lost 2 bases and the V segment lost 0 bases, leaving 8 bases of the junction unmatched. This CDR3 spans 17 amino acids. The germline CDR1 and CDR2 sequences are SGDLS and YYNGEE.

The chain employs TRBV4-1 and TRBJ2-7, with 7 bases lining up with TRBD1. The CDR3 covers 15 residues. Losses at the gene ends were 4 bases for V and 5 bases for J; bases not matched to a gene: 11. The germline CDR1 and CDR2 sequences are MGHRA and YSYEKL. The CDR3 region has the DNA TGCGCCAGCAGCCTTAACCTGGACAGGCGACACGAGCAGTACTTC. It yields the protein CASSLNLDRRHEQYF.

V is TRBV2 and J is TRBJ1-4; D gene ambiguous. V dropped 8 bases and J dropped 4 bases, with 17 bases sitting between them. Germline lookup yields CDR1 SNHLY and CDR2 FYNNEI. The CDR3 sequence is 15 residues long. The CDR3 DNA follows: TGTGCCAGCGATGGGTCGACCCGGGATAATGAAAAACTGTTTTTT. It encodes CASDGSTRDNEKLFF.

The CDR3 reads CASSDPRRGESSYNEQFF. Written as DNA, the CDR3 is TGTGCCAGCAGCGACCCGAGACGGGGGGAGAGCTCCTACAATGAGCAGTTCTTC. The rearrangement joins TRBV9 to TRBJ2-1; 7 bases map to TRBD2. Germline CDR1 and CDR2: SGDLS and YYNGEE. CDR3 size: 18 residues. J gave up 0 bases and V 3 bases, and 12 bases lay outside the gene matches.

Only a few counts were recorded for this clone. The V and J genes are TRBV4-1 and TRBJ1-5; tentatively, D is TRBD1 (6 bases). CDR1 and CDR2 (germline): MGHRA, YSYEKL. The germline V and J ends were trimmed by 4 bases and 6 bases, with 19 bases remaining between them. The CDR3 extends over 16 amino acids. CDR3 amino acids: CASSLNGQRGTQPQHF. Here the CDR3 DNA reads TGCGCCAGCAGCCTGAACGGACAGAGGGGTACTCAGCCCCAGCATTTT.

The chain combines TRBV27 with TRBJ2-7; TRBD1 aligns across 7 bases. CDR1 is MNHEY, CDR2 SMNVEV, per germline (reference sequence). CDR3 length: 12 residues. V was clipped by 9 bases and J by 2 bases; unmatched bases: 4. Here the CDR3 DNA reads TGTGCCAGTAAGACAGGGACCTACGAGCAGTACTTC. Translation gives CASKTGTYEQYF.

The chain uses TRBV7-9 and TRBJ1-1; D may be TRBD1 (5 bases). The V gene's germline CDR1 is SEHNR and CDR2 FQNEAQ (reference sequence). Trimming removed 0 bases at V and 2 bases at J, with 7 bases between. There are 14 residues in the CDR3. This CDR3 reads CASSLAGDNTEAFF. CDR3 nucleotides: TGTGCCAGCAGCTTAGCAGGGGATAACACTGAAGCTTTCTTT.

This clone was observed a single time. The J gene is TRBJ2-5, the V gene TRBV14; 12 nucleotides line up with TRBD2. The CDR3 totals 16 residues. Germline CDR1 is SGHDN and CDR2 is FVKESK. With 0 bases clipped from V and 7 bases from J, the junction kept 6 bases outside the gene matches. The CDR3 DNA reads TGTGCCAGCAGCCAAGATGCTAGCGGGAGGGAAGGGACCCAGTACTTC. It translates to CASSQDASGREGTQYF.

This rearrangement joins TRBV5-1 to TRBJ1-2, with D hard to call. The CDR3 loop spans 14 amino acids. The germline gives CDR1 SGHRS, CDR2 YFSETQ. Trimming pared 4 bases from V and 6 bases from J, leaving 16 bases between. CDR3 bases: TGCGCCAGCAGCATGCCGGGATCCAACGATGGCTACACCTTC. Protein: CASSMPGSNDGYTF.

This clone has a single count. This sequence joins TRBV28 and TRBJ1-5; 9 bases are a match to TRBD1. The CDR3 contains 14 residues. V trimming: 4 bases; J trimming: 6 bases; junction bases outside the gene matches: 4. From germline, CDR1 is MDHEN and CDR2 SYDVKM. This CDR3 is CASSWGQGGQPQHF. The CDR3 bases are TGTGCCAGCAGTTGGGGACAGGGTGGTCAGCCCCAGCATTTT.

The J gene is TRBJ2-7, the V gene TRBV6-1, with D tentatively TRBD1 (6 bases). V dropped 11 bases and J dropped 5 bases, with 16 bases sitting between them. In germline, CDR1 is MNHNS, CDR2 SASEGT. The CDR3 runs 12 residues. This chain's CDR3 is CAGSRGKDEQYF. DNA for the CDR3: TGTGCCGGGTCCAGGGGAAAGGACGAGCAGTACTTC.

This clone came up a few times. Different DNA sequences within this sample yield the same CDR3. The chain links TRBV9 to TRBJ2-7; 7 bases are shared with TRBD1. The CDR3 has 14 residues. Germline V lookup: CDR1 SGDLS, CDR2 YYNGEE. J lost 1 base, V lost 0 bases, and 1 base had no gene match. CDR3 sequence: CASSVGGQSYEQYF. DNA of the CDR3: TGTGCCAGCAGCGTAGGGGGACAGTCCTACGAGCAGTACTTC.